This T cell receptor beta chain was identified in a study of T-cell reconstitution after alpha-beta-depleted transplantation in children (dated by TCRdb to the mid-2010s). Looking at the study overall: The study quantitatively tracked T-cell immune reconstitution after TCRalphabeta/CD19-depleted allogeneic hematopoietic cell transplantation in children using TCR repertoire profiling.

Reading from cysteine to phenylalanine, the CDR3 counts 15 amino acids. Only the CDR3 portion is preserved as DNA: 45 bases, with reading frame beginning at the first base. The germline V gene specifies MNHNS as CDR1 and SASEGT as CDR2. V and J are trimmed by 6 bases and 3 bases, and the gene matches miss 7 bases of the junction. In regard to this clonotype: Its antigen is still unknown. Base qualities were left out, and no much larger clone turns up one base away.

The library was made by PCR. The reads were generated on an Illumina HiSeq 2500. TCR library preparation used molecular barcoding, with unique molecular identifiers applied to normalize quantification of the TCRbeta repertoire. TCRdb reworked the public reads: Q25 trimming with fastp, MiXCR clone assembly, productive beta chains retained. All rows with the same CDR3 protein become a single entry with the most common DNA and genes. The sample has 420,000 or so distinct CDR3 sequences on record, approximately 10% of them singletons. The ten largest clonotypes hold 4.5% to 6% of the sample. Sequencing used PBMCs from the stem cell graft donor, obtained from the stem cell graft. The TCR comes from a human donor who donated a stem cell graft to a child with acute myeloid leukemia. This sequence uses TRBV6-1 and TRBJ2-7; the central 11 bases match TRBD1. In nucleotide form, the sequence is TGTGCCAGCAGCGAACCGGGACAGGGGGTCTACGAGCAGTACTTC. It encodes CASSEPGQGVYEQYF.